This T cell receptor (beta chain) was recovered during a study of blood T cell repertoires in COVID-19. Study summary: Acute-phase and convalescent COVID-19 samples originated in the United States, Italy and Spain. T cells, B-cell-depleted T cells, or PBMCs provided the cDNA or gDNA that served as material.

This CDR3 spans 13 amino acids. The V gene's germline CDR1 is MDHEN and CDR2 SYDVKM. V gave up 10 bases and J gave up 1 base, with 13 bases separating them. Original data processing: Estimates of nucleated cell counts were drawn from the amplification of reference gene primers. The repertoire was sequenced with immunoSEQ multiplex PCR; TCRdb's copy has only in-frame clones and lacks some. D and trimming come from the DNA, and the V and J calls and clone size come from that table. The data show some 64,000 clones, about three quarters seen once. The rearrangement links TRBV28 to TRBJ1-1; the D gene is possibly TRBD1 (6 bases). The sequence came from a human donor in a cohort sampled during active COVID-19. Sequences were obtained from peripheral blood. CDR3 coding DNA: TGTGCCACCAAAGGGGGTCCGAACACTGAAGCTTTCTTT. This sequence encodes CATKGGPNTEAFF.